A single T cell receptor (beta chain) is shown here with its context. Its cognate antigen is unknown. The data originate from a study of T cells in Graves' hyperthyroidism and ophthalmopathy. Per the germline V gene, CDR1 is SGHVS and CDR2 is FNYEAQ. The CDR3 covers 18 residues. V lost 5 bases and J lost 0; bases outside the gene matches: 12. Regions amplified from RNA transcripts were the TCR beta CDR3 regions. Primed by the HTBI set, a first-round RT-PCR was run on the TCR CDR3. Each CDR3 protein gets one entry after TCRdb re-called the multiplex PCR reads with MiXCR. Here the sample spans around 660,000 distinct CDR3 sequences, 45% being singletons. Notes on the study in general: Model predictions of ophthalmopathy came a median approximately 6.8 months before onset. Most thyroid clonotypes with frequency above 0.001 were detected in blood.

A patient was excluded if there was uncontrolled infection, other autoimmune disease, pregnancy or lactation. Diagnosis rested on symptoms, serum thyroxine and TRAb, thyroid ultrasound, and orbital computed tomography. The TCR sequence derives from an adult man with Graves' disease, either hyperthyroidism or ophthalmopathy (not recorded which). V gene TRBV7-6 combines with J gene TRBJ1-4, with 7 bases lining up with TRBD1. The sequenced sample consisted of peripheral blood or thyroid tissue (not recorded which). This CDR3 is CASSRGQAGRATNEKLFF. The CDR3 DNA follows: TGTGCCAGCAGCCGAGGACAGGCGGGCAGAGCAACTAATGAAAAACTGTTTTTT.